The T cell receptor beta chain described here comes from a study of beta chain features in type 1 diabetes. Turning to this clone: Its antigen is not identified.

Sequencing targeted expressed TCRB transcripts, as all isolated RNA had been reverse transcribed. Sequencing used immunoSEQ multiplex PCR; TCRdb keeps in-frame clones, though not all of them. The repertoire holds around 240,000 clones, with over 65% as singletons. General study points: Junctions at VDJ sites from type 1 diabetes patients had fewer insertions and more deletions. There was a moderate but significant shortening of TCRB CDR3s in all four CD4+ subsets of Type 1 diabetes patients.

Trimming cost V 4 bases and J 5 bases; bases outside gene matches: 3. The V gene's germline CDR1 is MGHDK and CDR2 SYGVNS. The CDR3 length is 13 residues. The sequence derives from a man aged 25-45 years in good health. The rearrangement links TRBV25-1 to TRBJ1-2, with 8 nucleotides matching TRBD1. What was sequenced was naive CD4+ T cells from blood. The CDR3 reads CASSGGTGYGYTF. In DNA form, the CDR3 reads TGTGCCAGCAGTGGAGGGACAGGTTATGGCTACACCTTC.